This is a list of T cell receptor beta chains from one sample in a study of T-cell reconstitution after alpha-beta-depleted transplantation in children. In TCRdb, the PCR reads were re-called with MiXCR into one record per CDR3 protein. Among some 280,000 distinct CDR3 sequences, nearly 10% were seen once, and the ten largest hold around a tenth. The sequenced sample was PBMCs from the stem cell graft donor, obtained from the stem cell graft. The receptors derive from a human donor who donated a stem cell graft to a child with SCID. CDR3s include the opening cysteine and the closing phenylalanine or tryptophan. Each record gives: V gene, D gene, J gene, clone size, CDR3 protein, CDR3 DNA. The D gene is left open where the match is weak. Only some rows state a clone size, as once, few, many or a class for expanded clones.

>TRBV24-1|-|TRBJ2-5|many
CATSDSQETQYF
TGTGCCACCAGTGATTCCCAAGAGACCCAGTACTTC
>TRBV7-8|-|TRBJ1-5|-
CASSWGSVLFYSNQPQHF
TGTGCCAGCAGCTGGGGGTCAGTCCTTTTTTATAGCAATCAGCCCCAGCATTTT
>TRBV12-3/TRBV12-4|TRBD2|TRBJ2-1|-
CASSFRAGGHEQFF
TGTGCCAGCAGTTTTAGAGCGGGGGGGCATGAGCAGTTCTTC
>TRBV7-6|-|TRBJ2-3|many
CASSSPPDTQYF
TGTGCCAGCAGCTCCCCTCCAGATACGCAGTATTTT
>TRBV9|-|TRBJ2-2|many
CASSVGYRGTGELFF
TGTGCCAGCAGCGTAGGGTATAGGGGGACCGGGGAGCTGTTTTTT
>TRBV5-4|TRBD2|TRBJ2-3|few
CASTGQGTSVPDTQYF
TGTGCCAGCACAGGGCAGGGGACTAGCGTACCAGATACGCAGTATTTT
>TRBV5-5|-|TRBJ2-4|-
CASSLGTVDIQYF
TGTGCCAGCAGCTTGGGGACAGTAGACATTCAGTACTTC
>TRBV5-1|-|TRBJ2-1|-
CASSLVGGPYNEQFF
TGCGCCAGCAGCTTAGTCGGCGGACCCTACAATGAGCAGTTCTTC
>TRBV2|-|TRBJ2-7|few
CASSEARVGEQYF
TGTGCCAGCAGTGAAGCCCGTGTAGGGGAGCAGTACTTC
>TRBV6-5|-|TRBJ1-1|-
CASSALPGAAFF
TGTGCCAGCAGTGCCCTTCCAGGTGCTGCTTTCTTT
>TRBV12-3/TRBV12-4|TRBD2|TRBJ2-1|-
CASSLGDYINEQFF
TGTGCCAGCAGTTTAGGGGACTACATCAATGAGCAGTTCTTC
>TRBV6-4|TRBD1|TRBJ2-3|-
CASSVGTGYGDTQYF
TGTGCCAGCAGTGTCGGGACAGGGTATGGAGATACGCAGTATTTT
>TRBV29-1|-|TRBJ2-5|few
CSQGRPAEGTQYF
TGCAGCCAGGGCAGGCCAGCCGAAGGGACCCAGTACTTC
>TRBV5-6|TRBD1|TRBJ1-2|few
CASSWDSYGYTF
TGTGCCAGCAGCTGGGACAGTTATGGCTACACCTTC
>TRBV5-1|TRBD2|TRBJ2-5|many
CASSLDPSGKETQYF
TGCGCCAGCAGCTTGGATCCTAGCGGGAAAGAGACCCAGTACTTC
>TRBV3-1|-|TRBJ2-5|once
CSSSQSVLQETQYF
TGTTCCAGCAGCCAAAGCGTCCTACAAGAGACCCAGTACTTT
>TRBV7-2|TRBD2|TRBJ2-7|few
CASSSKGGPAGIYEQYF
TGTGCCAGCAGCTCAAAGGGCGGTCCAGCGGGAATTTACGAGCAGTACTTC
>TRBV7-9|TRBD1|TRBJ1-1|-
CASGGQKPEAFF
TGTGCCAGCGGGGGACAGAAGCCTGAAGCTTTCTTT